The 16 T cell receptor beta chains below were found in one sample sequenced in a study of human T cells and chemical hapten exposure. Indicated time point: pre-sensitization, week 0. Treatment given: therapeutic diphenylcyclopropenone sensitization with weekly scalp DPC. TCRdb independently ran MiXCR on the RACE reads; one entry per CDR3 protein. The table has around 300,000 distinct CDR3 sequences, around 7.3% seen once; the top ten hold roughly 1.2%. The input for sequencing was whole blood, taken in connection with sensitization to the hapten diphenylcyclopropenone (DPC). The receptors stem from a young man with alopecia areata. Some clones in this sample may be carry-over from other donors' samples.

The gene calls are TRBV9 and TRBJ2-1; D might be TRBD1 or TRBD2, each matching 5 bases. Trimming cost V 2 bases and J 7 bases, with 10 bases left between them. Germline CDR1 SGDLS, CDR2 YYNGEE. The CDR3 covers 13 residues. Here the CDR3 reads CASSVDWGNEQFF. CDR3 nucleotides: TGTGCCAGCAGCGTGGATTGGGGGAATGAGCAGTTCTTC.

In this sample, this clonotype turned up many times. The J gene is TRBJ1-5, the V gene TRBV4-2; D unresolved. Germline V gene sequence: CDR1 LGHNA, CDR2 YNFKEQ. With 0 bases removed from V and 1 base from J, the gap between germline ends came to 1 base. This CDR3 has 13 amino acids. CDR3 loop: CASSQESNQPQHF. In DNA, the CDR3 is TGTGCCAGCAGCCAAGAAAGCAATCAGCCCCAGCATTTT.

This clonotype has ten or more counts. The chain has TRBV28 and TRBJ2-7; D ambiguous. V was shortened by 8 bases and J by 2 bases, with 10 bases between the two germline ends. The germline CDR1 and CDR2 sequences are MDHEN and SYDVKM. The CDR3 length is 12 residues. The CDR3, as DNA: TGTGCCAGCGGCACCGGAACCTACGAGCAGTACTTC. This gives the protein CASGTGTYEQYF. Full variable domain (rest looked up from reference TRBV28 and TRBJ2-7): DVKVTQSSRYLVKRTGEKVFLECVQDMDHENMFWYRQDPGLGLRLIYFSYDVKMKEKGDIPEGYSVSREKKERFSLILESASTNQTSMYLCASGTGTYEQYFGPGTRLTVT.

This clonotype was recorded many times. The chain has TRBV27 and TRBJ2-7; tentatively, D is TRBD1 (6 bases). CDR3 size: 13 residues. V was pared by 3 bases and J by 3 bases, with 9 bases between. CDR1 MNHEY and CDR2 SMNVEV come from the germline V gene (reference sequence). The CDR3 here is CASSFGRGYEQYF. Here the CDR3 DNA reads TGTGCCAGCAGTTTCGGCAGGGGCTACGAGCAGTACTTC.

The chain combines TRBV20-1 with TRBJ1-2; the D gene is possibly TRBD1 (5 bases). CDR1 and CDR2 from the germline V gene are DFQATT and SNEGSKA (reference sequence). The V gene lost 6 bases and the J gene lost 5 bases, with 16 bases spanning the gap. The CDR3 is made up of 13 amino acids. Written as DNA, the CDR3 is TGCAGTGCAATCCACGGGGGGGGATATGGCTACACCTTC. This codes for CSAIHGGGYGYTF.

Only a few counts were recorded for this clonotype. V usage is TRBV9 and J usage is TRBJ2-3, with 7 bases identical to TRBD1. The CDR3 is 15 amino acids. J lost 0 bases, V lost 4 bases, and 5 bases had no gene match. The V gene's germline CDR1 is SGDLS and CDR2 YYNGEE. Here the CDR3 reads CASSPSGQSTDTQYF. The CDR3 DNA is TGTGCCAGCAGCCCCTCGGGACAGAGCACAGATACGCAGTATTTT. The full variable domain, with the rest looked up from reference TRBV9 and TRBJ2-3, is DSGVTQTPKHLITATGQRVTLRCSPRSGDLSVYWYQQSLDQGLQFLIQYYNGEERAKGNILERFSAQQFPDLHSELNLSSLELGDSALYFCASSPSGQSTDTQYFGPGTRLTVL.

The gene calls are TRBV5-1 and TRBJ2-7, with D unclear. This CDR3 comprises 15 residues. Trimming left V 0 bases short and J 0 bases short, with 10 bases between. Germline CDR1 SGHRS, CDR2 YFSETQ. The CDR3 spells CASSLASGSSYEQYV. DNA for the CDR3: TGCGCCAGCAGCTTGGCGTCGGGTAGCTCCTACGAGCAGTACGTC.

This clonotype was detected ten times or more. This chain uses TRBV7-2 with TRBJ1-1; tentative D call: TRBD1 (5 bases). The CDR3 has 15 residues. V shed 6 bases and J shed 7 bases, with 21 bases lying between them. Per germline, CDR1 SGHTA and CDR2 FQGNSA. CDR3 amino acids: CASRRFRDGGREAFF. CDR3 bases: TGTGCCAGCAGACGATTCCGGGACGGAGGCCGTGAAGCTTTCTTT.

This clonotype was seen repeatedly, ten times or more. This chain connects TRBV28 to TRBJ1-5; D is possibly TRBD1 (5 bases). Germline lookup yields CDR1 MDHEN and CDR2 SYDVKM. V dropped 8 bases and J dropped 1 base, with 6 bases sitting between them. CDR3 length: 12 amino acids. The CDR3 bases are TGTGCCAGCGGGGGGAGCAATCAGCCCCAGCATTTT. Translation: CASGGSNQPQHF.

The gene calls are TRBV20-1 and TRBJ1-1; no reliable D call. The germline V gene encodes CDR1 DFQATT and CDR2 SNEGSKA (reference sequence). Trimming took 0 bases from V and 6 from J, leaving 14 bases between them. The CDR3 extends over 14 amino acids. CDR3 loop: CSAREPTRSPEAFF. The CDR3 DNA follows: TGCAGTGCTAGAGAACCTACAAGGTCCCCTGAAGCTTTCTTT.

This clonotype appeared a few times. The chain uses TRBV2 and TRBJ1-5, with D hard to call. Trimming took 8 bases from V and 5 from J, leaving 13 bases between them. Germline CDR1 SNHLY, CDR2 FYNNEI. CDR3 length equals 13 residues. CDR3 coding DNA: TGTGCCAGCCAAACAATGGGAGATCAGCCCCAGCATTTT. Translated, it gives CASQTMGDQPQHF.

This clonotype appeared a few times. The chain employs TRBV20-1 and TRBJ1-6; 10 nucleotides line up with TRBD1. The CDR3 length is 15 residues. Germline trimming cut 6 bases from V and 7 bases from J; bases unmatched to any gene: 9. Germline CDR1 is DFQATT and CDR2 is SNEGSKA (reference sequence). The CDR3: CSATGTGVNNSPLHF. In nucleotides, the CDR3 is TGCAGTGCAACCGGGACAGGGGTCAACAATTCACCCCTCCACTTT.

The rearrangement joins TRBV7-9 to TRBJ1-1, with D hard to call. The germline CDR1 and CDR2 sequences are SEHNR and FQNEAQ (reference sequence). The CDR3 covers 12 residues. The V end lost 6 bases, the J end lost 4 bases, and 9 bases lay between the germline ends. The CDR3 sequence is CASSSHSTEAFF. CDR3 DNA sequence: TGTGCCAGCAGTTCCCACAGCACTGAAGCTTTCTTT. The variable domain in full, completed from reference TRBV7-9 and TRBJ1-1, reads DTGVSQNPRHKITKRGQNVTFRCDPISEHNRLYWYRQTLGQGPEFLTYFQNEAQLEKSRLLSDRFSAERPKGSFSTLEIQRTEQGDSAMYLCASSSHSTEAFFGQGTRLTVV.

This clonotype was observed at least ten times. The chain has TRBV29-1 and TRBJ2-1; D remains unclear. The CDR3 consists of 12 residues. Germline lookup yields CDR1 SQVTM and CDR2 ANQGSEA. The CDR3 nucleotides are TGCATGGCCAGCGCCTTCTACAATGAGCAGTTCTTC. This codes for CMASAFYNEQFF.

This clonotype appeared many times. CDR3 bases: TGCAGCGTCCTGTCGGAGAACACTGAAGCTTTCTTT. It encodes CSVLSENTEAFF. V gene TRBV29-1 combines with J gene TRBJ1-1; no definite D call. Germline CDR1 and CDR2: SQVTM and ANQGSEA. Between the trimmed V and J ends, which lost 6 bases and 1 base, there was a span of 9 bases. The CDR3 totals 12 residues.

This clonotype was recorded a few times. The J gene is TRBJ2-3, the V gene TRBV9, with D perhaps matching TRBD2 (6 bases). V gave up 3 bases and J gave up 0 bases, with 11 bases separating them. The germline CDR1 and CDR2 sequences are SGDLS and YYNGEE. This CDR3 has 15 amino acids. CDR3 residues: CASSGLAASTDTQYF. The CDR3 coding sequence is TGTGCCAGCAGCGGTTTAGCGGCTAGCACAGATACGCAGTATTTT.